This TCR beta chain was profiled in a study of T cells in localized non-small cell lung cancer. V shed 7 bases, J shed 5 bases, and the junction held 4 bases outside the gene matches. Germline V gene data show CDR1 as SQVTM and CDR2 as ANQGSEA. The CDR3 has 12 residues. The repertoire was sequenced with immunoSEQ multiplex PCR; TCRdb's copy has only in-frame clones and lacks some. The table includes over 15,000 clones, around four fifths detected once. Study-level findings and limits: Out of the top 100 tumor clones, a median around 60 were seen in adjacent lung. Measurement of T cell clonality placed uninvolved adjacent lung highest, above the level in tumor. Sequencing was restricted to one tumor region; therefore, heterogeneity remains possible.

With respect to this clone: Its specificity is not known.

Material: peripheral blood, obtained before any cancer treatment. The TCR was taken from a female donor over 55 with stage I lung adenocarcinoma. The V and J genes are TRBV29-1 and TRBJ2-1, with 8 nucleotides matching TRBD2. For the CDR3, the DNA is TGCAGCGGCAGTAGCGGGAACAATGAGCAGTTCTTC. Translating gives CSGSSGNNEQFF.